These 32 T cell receptor beta chains originate from one sample sequenced in a study of Ad26.COV2.S vaccination and SARS-CoV-2 variants. Some clones are missing from TCRdb's copy, which holds only in-frame ones; the method was immunoSEQ multiplex PCR. The sample contains about 240,000 clones, over 75% of which appear only once. The treatment denotes: about 20 received Ad26.COV2.S at low or high dose, single or two shots; about 5 received placebo; per-sample allocation not given. Vaccine and placebo recipients were sampled on day 63 after the first injection. The source material was peripheral blood, sampled in a trial of Ad26.COV2.S vaccine versus placebo. These receptors all stem from a person aged 18 to 59 who received the Ad26.COV2.S COVID-19 vaccine or a placebo.

The V and J genes are TRBV27 and TRBJ1-4, with D hard to call. Trimming shortened V by 5 bases and J by 11 bases, and 15 bases separated the two germline ends. Germline CDR1 reads MNHEY; CDR2 reads SMNVEV (reference sequence). The CDR3 runs 13 residues. As DNA, the CDR3 is TGTGCCAGCAGTATGTCAAGGGCCCAGAAACTGTTTTTT. Its protein product is CASSMSRAQKLFF.

The V gene is TRBV10-3, the J gene TRBJ2-1; D not certain. V dropped 4 bases and J dropped 0 bases, with 22 bases sitting between them. This CDR3 is 19 amino acids long. Germline values: CDR1 ENHRY, CDR2 SYGVKD. The DNA for the CDR3 is TGTGCCATCAGTGGGCCGTCCGAGGAGCGCCTGAGCTCCTACAATGAGCAGTTCTTC. Protein: CAISGPSEERLSSYNEQFF.

This clone showed up just once. The rearrangement joins TRBV28 to TRBJ1-5; 8 positions agree with TRBD1. There are 17 residues in the CDR3. Germline V gene lookup returns CDR1 MDHEN and CDR2 SYDVKM. The trim removed 6 bases at V and 7 bases at J, leaving 17 bases unmatched. The CDR3 coding sequence is TGTGCCAGCAGCCCACGACAGGGGAAAAATGTCAGGCAGCCCCAGCATTTT. Translated: CASSPRQGKNVRQPQHF.

This clone is a singleton in its sample. This sequence joins TRBV5-5 and TRBJ1-6; D remains unclear. The germline CDR1 and CDR2 sequences are SGHKS and YYEKEE (reference sequence). This CDR3 has 15 residues. Trimming pared 3 bases from V and 3 bases from J, leaving 10 bases between. CDR3 protein: CASSSSGIYNSPLHF. Here the CDR3 DNA reads TGTGCCAGCAGCTCTTCCGGGATCTATAATTCACCCCTCCACTTT. The whole variable domain, remainder taken from reference TRBV5-5 and TRBJ1-6, is DAGVTQSPTHLIKTRGQQVTLRCSPISGHKSVSWYQQVLGQGPQFIFQYYEKEERGRGNFPDRFSARQFPNYSSELNVNALLLGDSALYLCASSSSGIYNSPLHFGNGTRLTVT.

This clone was picked up one time. V and J are TRBV9 and TRBJ1-1; tentatively, D is TRBD1 (5 bases). Germline V gene sequence: CDR1 SGDLS, CDR2 YYNGEE. The CDR3 has 14 amino acids. V dropped 8 bases and J dropped 4 bases, with 18 bases sitting between them. The CDR3 region has the DNA TGTGCCAGTAGTTCGGGGGGGTTCGGCACTGAAGCTTTCTTT. This translates into CASSSGGFGTEAFF.

The chain has TRBV27 and TRBJ2-7; tentative D call: TRBD1 (6 bases). The germline V gene encodes CDR1 MNHEY and CDR2 SMNVEV (reference sequence). V was shortened by 0 bases and J by 3 bases, with 12 bases between the two germline ends. The CDR3 spans 15 residues. In DNA, the CDR3 is TGTGCCAGCAGTTTATCCCAACAGGGTGTCTACGAGCAGTACTTC. Its protein is CASSLSQQGVYEQYF.

The table lists this clone with a few counts. This rearrangement joins TRBV6-5 to TRBJ2-7; no clear D gene. Trimming took off 6 bases at V and 6 bases at J, with 15 bases between the two ends. Germline loops: CDR1 MNHEY, CDR2 SVGAGI. CDR3 length: 13 residues. CDR3 in amino acids: CASSTAFQVEQYF. CDR3 coding DNA: TGTGCCAGCAGCACGGCCTTCCAGGTCGAGCAGTACTTC.

The chain joins TRBV7-9 to TRBJ2-7; D gene unclear. Germline lookup yields CDR1 SEHNR and CDR2 FQNEAQ (reference sequence). V lost 5 bases to trimming and J lost 7 bases, with 6 bases between them. This CDR3 region has 10 residues. The DNA of the CDR3 is TGTGCCAGCAGCCCGGAGGAGCAGTACTTC. It encodes CASSPEEQYF.

The chain couples TRBV5-1 to TRBJ2-7, with 8 bases fitting TRBD1. Trimming took 4 bases from V and 2 from J; bases not matched to a gene: 8. The CDR3 runs 15 residues. Germline CDR1 and CDR2: SGHRS and YFSETQ. CDR3 in DNA: TGCGCCAGCAGCCCTGACAGGGGAACTACCTACGAGCAGTACTTC. Translation gives CASSPDRGTTYEQYF.

The chain carries TRBV28 and TRBJ2-7, with 8 positions matching TRBD2. This CDR3 is 16 amino acids long. Germline assignment: CDR1 MDHEN and CDR2 SYDVKM. The junction had 15 bases not matched to a gene; V was cut back by 6 bases and J by 5 bases. The CDR3 DNA sequence: TGTGCCAGCAGCCCGCCAACGCCGGGAGGGCCCCACGAGCAGTACTTC. Protein product: CASSPPTPGGPHEQYF.

The chain links TRBV21-1 to TRBJ1-5. TRBV21-1 has pseudogene status. This CDR3 is 15 amino acids long. The chain's CDR3 is CASSKKWFRNQPQHF. The CDR3 nucleotides are TGTGCCAGCAGCAAAAAGTGGTTCCGCAATCAGCCCCAGCATTTT.

This clone was seen only once. This chain links TRBV11-2 with TRBJ2-1; D is unclear. The CDR3 sequence is 14 residues long. V shed 2 bases and J shed 1 base, with 6 bases lying between them. Germline-derived CDR1 and CDR2 are SGHAT and FQNNGV. The CDR3 loop is CASSLTASYNEQFF. The CDR3 bases are TGTGCCAGCAGCTTAACAGCGTCCTACAATGAGCAGTTCTTC.

As concerns this clone: This specimen includes other DNA sequences encoding the same CDR3. The chain has TRBV9 and TRBJ1-1; the D is unclear. This CDR3 contains 13 residues. The germline CDR1 and CDR2 sequences are SGDLS and YYNGEE. V lost 0 bases and J 1 base, leaving 4 bases between the germline ends. CDR3 protein: CASSVAGNTEAFF. For the CDR3, the DNA is TGTGCCAGCAGCGTAGCTGGGAACACTGAAGCTTTCTTT.

This clone appeared a single time. The chain combines TRBV12-5 with TRBJ1-1; maybe TRBD1 (6 bases). V was clipped by 4 bases and J by 1 base, with 10 bases between them. The CDR3 totals 14 residues. Germline loops: CDR1 LGHNT, CDR2 FRNRAP. CDR3 nucleotides: TGTGCTAGTGGTTCGGGGGGGCAGAACACTGAAGCTTTCTTT. Translated, it gives CASGSGGQNTEAFF.

The chain couples TRBV11-1 to TRBJ1-1, with 7 bases matching TRBD1. This CDR3 comprises 13 residues. Per germline, CDR1 SGHAT and CDR2 FQDESV (reference sequence). V trimming: 3 bases; J trimming: 6 bases; junction bases outside the gene matches: 4. Here the CDR3 DNA reads TGTGCCAGCAGCTTCGGGACAGATCCTGAAGCTTTCTTT. It encodes CASSFGTDPEAFF.

The rearrangement joins TRBV4-1 to TRBJ2-7; 9 nucleotides align to TRBD1. This CDR3 spans 15 amino acids. Germline CDR1 is MGHRA and CDR2 is YSYEKL. J gave up 6 bases and V 4 bases, and 10 bases lay outside the gene matches. CDR3 region: CASSLQRDRASEQYF. The CDR3 nucleotides are TGCGCCAGCAGCCTCCAACGGGACAGGGCATCCGAGCAGTACTTC.

The chain uses TRBV6-1 and TRBJ1-1, with 8 bases identical to TRBD1. This CDR3 region has 17 residues. V shed 0 bases and J 3 bases; nucleotides not matched to a gene: 9. From germline, CDR1 is MNHNS and CDR2 SASEGT. The CDR3 nucleotides are TGTGCCAGCAGTGAAGCGGCAGGGGGCGCGTCGGACACTGAAGCTTTCTTT. This gives the protein CASSEAAGGASDTEAFF.

This clone was observed once. J is TRBJ2-5 and V is TRBV30, with TRBD2 matching 11 bases. Germline-derived CDR1 and CDR2 are GTSNPN and SVGIG (reference sequence). V gave up 3 bases and J gave up 4 bases; unmatched junction bases: 7. The length of the CDR3 is 15 residues. CDR3 in amino acids: CAWRLGLAGGETQYF. CDR3 DNA: TGTGCCTGGAGGCTCGGGCTAGCGGGAGGAGAGACCCAGTACTTC.

This chain uses TRBV28 with TRBJ2-2; 9 nucleotides line up with TRBD1. Losses at the gene ends were 3 bases for V and 6 bases for J; bases not matched to a gene: 14. The CDR3 covers 18 residues. CDR1 is MDHEN, CDR2 SYDVKM, per germline. The CDR3 loop reads CASSFWESSDRGSGELFF. CDR3 DNA: TGTGCCAGCAGTTTCTGGGAATCGAGTGACAGGGGGTCCGGGGAGCTGTTTTTT.

V gene TRBV4-3 combines with J gene TRBJ2-3; 12 bases agree with TRBD1. V trimming: 4 bases; J trimming: 4 bases; junction bases outside the gene matches: 0. Looked up from germline, CDR1 is LGHNA and CDR2 is YSLEER. The CDR3 contains 14 residues. The CDR3 DNA follows: TGCGCCAGCAGCCGGGACAGGGGGCCAGATACGCAGTATTTT. Amino acids: CASSRDRGPDTQYF.

Here the CDR3 reads CASSFIGNYNEQFF. In nucleotides, the CDR3 is TGTGCCAGCAGCTTTATCGGAAACTACAATGAGCAGTTCTTC. The V gene is TRBV7-9, the J gene TRBJ2-1; no clear D. V lost 3 bases and J 3 bases, leaving 9 bases between the germline ends. The germline V gene encodes CDR1 SEHNR and CDR2 FQNEAQ (reference sequence). This CDR3 comprises 14 residues.

The chain combines TRBV20-1 with TRBJ2-3; the D is unclear. The CDR3 spans 11 residues. The V gene's germline CDR1 is DFQATT and CDR2 SNEGSKA (reference sequence). V lost 2 bases, J lost 6 bases, and 6 bases lay in between. The DNA for the CDR3 is TGCAGTGCTAGATCCCGGGATACGCAGTATTTT. Encoded protein: CSARSRDTQYF.

The chain uses TRBV2 and TRBJ2-1; D gene unclear. The germline gives CDR1 SNHLY, CDR2 FYNNEI. V was cut by 2 bases and J by 1 base, with 6 bases left in between. This CDR3 comprises 14 residues. CDR3 amino acids: CASSEYSSYNEQFF. CDR3 DNA sequence: TGTGCCAGCAGTGAATATAGTTCCTACAATGAGCAGTTCTTC.

The rearrangement uses TRBV9 and TRBJ2-5, with TRBD2 identical over 11 bases. CDR1 is SGDLS, CDR2 YYNGEE, per germline. CDR3 length: 15 residues. The V and J ends lost 0 bases and 4 bases, in that order; junction bases with no gene match: 2. In DNA form, the CDR3 reads TGTGCCAGCAGCGTAGGTGGGACTAGCGGAGAGACCCAGTACTTC. This translates into CASSVGGTSGETQYF.

This clone was observed once. The chain recombines TRBV7-9 with TRBJ2-7; D unclear. Trimming left V 4 bases short and J 3 bases short, with 13 bases between. Per germline, CDR1 SEHNR and CDR2 FQNEAQ (reference sequence). The CDR3 covers 14 residues. Here the CDR3 reads CASSSTTGYYEQYF. The CDR3 DNA follows: TGTGCCAGCAGCTCTACTACCGGCTACTACGAGCAGTACTTC.

The V gene is TRBV4-3, the J gene TRBJ2-7; possible D gene TRBD2, 5 bases. This CDR3 spans 14 amino acids. Germline values: CDR1 LGHNA, CDR2 YSLEER. Trimming removed 2 bases from V and 7 bases from J, with 15 bases in between. Written as DNA, the CDR3 is TGCGCCAGCAGCCAATTGTTGACCGGCGGGGAGCAGTACTTC. Its protein product is CASSQLLTGGEQYF.

The rearrangement links TRBV20-1 to TRBJ2-1; 8 bases match TRBD2. CDR3 length equals 10 residues. Germline values: CDR1 DFQATT, CDR2 SNEGSKA (reference sequence). The CDR3, as DNA: TGCAGCGGACTAGCCAATGAGCAGTTCTTC. Its translation is CSGLANEQFF.

This clone occurred once. The V gene is TRBV6-6, the J gene TRBJ2-5, with D perhaps given as TRBD1 or TRBD2 (5 bases each). CDR3 length: 16 amino acids. Trimming shortened V by 0 bases and J by 5 bases, and 16 bases separated the two germline ends. Germline V lookup: CDR1 MNHNY, CDR2 SVGAGI (reference sequence). The CDR3 region is CASSYSGQGVSETQYF. The CDR3 DNA follows: TGTGCCAGCAGTTACTCGGGGCAGGGAGTTTCGGAGACCCAGTACTTC.

The V call is TRBV14, the J call TRBJ2-2, with D tentatively TRBD1 (6 bases). V lost 0 bases and J lost 3, with 11 bases in between. This CDR3 spans 16 amino acids. Germline-derived CDR1 and CDR2 are SGHDN and FVKESK. The CDR3 DNA follows: TGTGCCAGCAGCCAAGACAGGGGTGGGCACACCGGGGAGCTGTTTTTT. This sequence encodes CASSQDRGGHTGELFF. Combining the CDR3 with reference TRBV14 and TRBJ2-2 gives the whole variable domain EAGVTQFPSHSVIEKGQTVTLRCDPISGHDNLYWYRRVMGKEIKFLLHFVKESKQDESGMPNNRFLAERTGGTYSTLKVQPAELEDSGVYFCASSQDRGGHTGELFFGEGSRLTVL.

This sequence joins TRBV7-2 and TRBJ1-2; D is perhaps TRBD1 (5 bases). Trimming removed 0 bases from V and 2 bases from J, with 10 bases in between. CDR3 length: 15 residues. Germline CDR1 is SGHTA and CDR2 is FQGNSA. The CDR3 protein is CASSLAGHNNYGYTF. CDR3 nucleotide sequence: TGTGCCAGCAGCTTAGCCGGACACAACAACTATGGCTACACCTTC.

The V and J genes are TRBV18 and TRBJ1-1, with 8 bases aligning to TRBD1. The length of the CDR3 is 15 residues. Trimming took 1 base from V and 4 from J; bases not matched to a gene: 5. Germline CDR1 reads KGHSH; CDR2 reads LQKENI. The CDR3 loop is CASSPLTGEFTEAFF. DNA for the CDR3: TGTGCCAGCTCACCACTGACAGGGGAGTTCACTGAAGCTTTCTTT.

The chain couples TRBV5-6 to TRBJ2-1; D is ambiguous. The CDR3 has 13 amino acids. Germline CDR1 and CDR2: SGHDT and YYEEEE. Between the trimmed V and J ends, which lost 4 bases and 6 bases, there was a span of 11 bases. The CDR3: CASSALAANEQFF. The CDR3 DNA reads TGTGCCAGCAGCGCCTTAGCTGCCAATGAGCAGTTCTTC.